This T cell receptor beta chain came from a study of T cells in Graves' hyperthyroidism and ophthalmopathy. Clinical symptoms, serum thyroxine and TRAb, thyroid ultrasound and orbital computed tomography were used for the diagnoses. Amplification targeted TCR beta CDR3 regions from RNA transcripts. The HTBI primer set served for first-round RT-PCR of the TCR CDR3. MiXCR, run by TCRdb on the multiplex PCR reads, gives a single entry per CDR3 protein. The sample records hundreds of thousands of distinct CDR3 sequences, around 14% being singletons. In germline, CDR1 is SGHTA, CDR2 FQGNSA. Between the trimmed V and J ends, which lost 4 bases and 5 bases, there was a span of 17 bases. This CDR3 spans 15 amino acids.

The chain is built from TRBV7-2 and TRBJ1-2, with unresolved D. Sequenced input: blood. The TCR comes from a woman in her thirties with Graves' hyperthyroidism. This CDR3 reads CASSSIWVGGYGYTF. CDR3 nucleotides: TGTGCCAGCAGCTCAATTTGGGTCGGCGGTTATGGCTACACCTTC.